The rows below give T cell receptor beta chains drawn from one sample of a study of OX40 agonist ivuxolimab in advanced cancers. Sequencing was performed with immunoSEQ multiplex PCR; in TCRdb, only in-frame clones are kept and a portion is missing. Here the sample spans tens of thousands of clones, 90% to 95% being singletons. This specimen was CD4+ or CD8+ T cells sorted from blood, taken in a trial of the OX40 agonist ivuxolimab. Receptors originate from an adult with an advanced solid tumor such as melanoma, head and neck, liver or kidney cancer. CDR3s include the opening cysteine and the closing phenylalanine or tryptophan. The D gene is left open where the match is weak. Clone size is given for some rows only: seen once, a few or many times, or a class if the clone is expanded.

J	D	size	V	DNA	CDR3
TRBJ2-6	TRBD1	-	TRBV9	TGTGCCAGCAGCTCGACAGGGGTTCCGGGGGCCAACGTCCTGACTTTC	CASSSTGVPGANVLTF
TRBJ2-7	-	-	TRBV6-1	TGTGCCAGCAGTCCCAAACCCTACGAGCAGTACTTC	CASSPKPYEQYF
TRBJ2-3	-	-	TRBV7-9	TGTGCCAGCAGCTTATCCGGAGATACGCAGTATTTT	CASSLSGDTQYF
TRBJ1-2	-	few	TRBV28	TGTGCCAGCAGTCCCGGGCCTTATGGCTACACCTTC	CASSPGPYGYTF
TRBJ2-7	-	-	TRBV28	TGTGCCAGCAGAGGACAGACCTACGAGCAGTACTTC	CASRGQTYEQYF
TRBJ1-1	TRBD1	-	TRBV12-5	TGTGCTAGTGGTTTGGTATGGTCAGGGGGAGGCCAGAACACTGAAGCTTTCTTT	CASGLVWSGGGQNTEAFF
TRBJ2-7	-	-	TRBV9	TGTGCCAGCAGCGTAGAGCCAGGGAGCGCGTCCTACGAGCAGTACTTC	CASSVEPGSASYEQYF
TRBJ2-1	TRBD1	-	TRBV18	TGTGCCAGCTCACCGACAGGGGGCAATGAGCAGTTCTTC	CASSPTGGNEQFF
TRBJ2-7	TRBD2	-	TRBV28	TGTGCCAGCAGTTTATTTGCTAGCGGGATGGTATACGAGCAGTACTTC	CASSLFASGMVYEQYF
TRBJ1-5	TRBD1	once	TRBV9	TGTGCCAGCAGCGCGACAGGGGCGAGCAATCAGCCCCAGCATTTT	CASSATGASNQPQHF
TRBJ2-7	-	-	TRBV11-3	TGTGCCAGCAGCTTAGATCGGCAGGACTCCTACGAGCAGTACTTC	CASSLDRQDSYEQYF
TRBJ2-1	TRBD2	-	TRBV4-2	TGTGCCAGCAGCCAAGATCTTGCGACTAGCGGGTCCAGCTCCTACAATGAGCAGTTCTTC	CASSQDLATSGSSSYNEQFF
TRBJ2-1	-	-	TRBV10-2	TGCGCCAGCAGTAAAAGCTCCTACAATGAGCAGTTCTTC	CASSKSSYNEQFF
TRBJ1-5	-	-	TRBV28	TGTGCCAGTAAAAGACAGGCAACGGGAAATCAGCCCCAGCATTTT	CASKRQATGNQPQHF
TRBJ2-3	-	few	TRBV5-1	TGCGCCAGCAGCCCTAAGACAGACACAGATACGCAGTATTTT	CASSPKTDTDTQYF
TRBJ2-7	-	-	TRBV2	TGTGCCAGCAGTGAAGTCGGGCAAGTCTACGAGCAGTACTTC	CASSEVGQVYEQYF
TRBJ2-7	TRBD1	-	TRBV9	TGTGCCAGCAGCGCGGGGGGACAGGGTCCCTACGAGCAGTACTTC	CASSAGGQGPYEQYF
TRBJ2-3	TRBD2	-	TRBV25-1	TGTGCCAGCAGCCATGGGACTAGCGGGAGTCTTACAGATACGCAGTATTTT	CASSHGTSGSLTDTQYF
TRBJ2-7	-	-	TRBV28	TGTGCCAGCAGTTTATGGCCCGCACGGGATAGCTCCTACGAGCAGTACTTC	CASSLWPARDSSYEQYF
TRBJ1-5	-	-	TRBV12-2	TGTGCAAGTCGCTTAGTTGGGGGGAGCAATCAGCCCCAGCATTTT	CASRLVGGSNQPQHF
TRBJ2-3	TRBD2	once	TRBV19	TGTGCCAGTACCCAGTCACTAGCGGGCACAGATACGCAGTATTTT	CASTQSLAGTDTQYF
TRBJ2-2	-	-	TRBV19	TGTGCCAGTAGTATGATGTCAGGGAACGGGGAGCTGTTTTTT	CASSMMSGNGELFF
TRBJ2-2	TRBD2	-	TRBV9	TGTGCCAGCAGCGTAGGCGCTAGCGGTTATACCGGGGAGCTGTTTTTT	CASSVGASGYTGELFF
TRBJ1-5	-	-	TRBV19	TGTGCCAGTAGTATAGGTTCAGGGATCTATCAGCCCCAGCATTTT	CASSIGSGIYQPQHF
TRBJ2-3	TRBD1	-	TRBV10-3	TGTGCCATCGGGACAGGGTACACAGATACGCAGTATTTT	CAIGTGYTDTQYF
TRBJ2-2	-	-	TRBV5-1	TGCGCCAGCAGCTTATGGGACGGTGAGGGGGAGCTGTTTTTT	CASSLWDGEGELFF
TRBJ2-2	TRBD2	few	TRBV2	TGTGCCAGCAGTGGGACTAGCGGAGGGGAGGACACCGGGGAGCTGTTTTTT	CASSGTSGGEDTGELFF
TRBJ2-3	TRBD1	-	TRBV30	TGTGCCTGGCGGACAGGGGTATCGGATACGCAGTATTTT	CAWRTGVSDTQYF
TRBJ2-3	TRBD2	-	TRBV19	TGTGCCAGTAGTTCTAGCGGGACCCCCGCGGATACGCAGTATTTT	CASSSSGTPADTQYF
TRBJ1-3	TRBD1	-	TRBV7-3	TGTGCCAGCAGCTTAGGTCTCAGGGGGCGAGACACCATATATTTT	CASSLGLRGRDTIYF
TRBJ2-1	-	-	TRBV6-5	TGTGCCAGCAGTAGGGGGTCCTACAATGAGCAGTTCTTC	CASSRGSYNEQFF
TRBJ2-2	TRBD2	-	TRBV5-6	TGTGCCAGCAGCTGGGGACTAGCCGGGGAGCTGTTTTTT	CASSWGLAGELFF
TRBJ1-1	-	few	TRBV6-1	TGTGCCAGCAGGGGGGATAGAAAACTCCACACTGAAGCTTTCTTT	CASRGDRKLHTEAFF
TRBJ2-1	TRBD2	-	TRBV14	TGTGCCAGCAGCCCTTGGACTAGCGGCAATGAGCAGTTCTTC	CASSPWTSGNEQFF
TRBJ1-4	TRBD1	-	TRBV6-1	TGTGCCAGCAGTTCTCGGACAGGGGGGGGTGAAAAACTGTTTTTT	CASSSRTGGGEKLFF
TRBJ1-2	-	few	TRBV7-9	TGTGCCAGCAGCTTCCAGAGGAATTATGGCTACACCTTC	CASSFQRNYGYTF
TRBJ2-7	TRBD2	-	TRBV15	TGTGCCACCGCGCCCTCTAGCGGAGCCAACTACGAGCAGTACTTC	CATAPSSGANYEQYF
TRBJ2-3	-	-	TRBV18	TGTGCCAGCTCACCAAACAGCCCAGGGACTTCCCATACGCAGTATTTT	CASSPNSPGTSHTQYF
TRBJ1-1	-	-	TRBV7-9	TGTGCCAGCAGCCGAACTAAGGGACTCACTGACACTGAAGCTTTCTTT	CASSRTKGLTDTEAFF
TRBJ2-1	TRBD2	-	TRBV11-2	TGTGCCAGCAGCTTCCAGACTAGCGTCGTCTACAATGAGCAGTTCTTC	CASSFQTSVVYNEQFF
TRBJ2-7	-	-	TRBV7-3	TGTGCCAGCAGCATATCGAGTACCTCCTACGAGCAGTACTTC	CASSISSTSYEQYF
TRBJ2-1	TRBD1	-	TRBV9	TGTGCCAGCAGCACAGGGACACCAAGGGGGCCTTACAATGAGCAGTTCTTC	CASSTGTPRGPYNEQFF
TRBJ1-2	TRBD1	-	TRBV28	TGTGCCAGCCGGACAGGGGGAAAGTATGGCTACACCTTC	CASRTGGKYGYTF
TRBJ1-5	TRBD1	-	TRBV28	TGTGCCAGCAGGGGACAGGGTGAGCAGCCCCAGCATTTT	CASRGQGEQPQHF
TRBJ1-5	-	once	TRBV19	TGTGCCAGTAGAACACAAGTATCCGGCAATCAGCCCCAGCATTTT	CASRTQVSGNQPQHF
TRBJ1-5	TRBD1	-	TRBV19	TGTGCCAGTACTCAGACAGGGGCAAGGAGCAATCAGCCCCAGCATTTT	CASTQTGARSNQPQHF